Shown below are 3 T cell receptor beta chains from a single sample sequenced in a study of control samples from healthy donors and cancer patients. Using immunoSEQ multiplex PCR, the repertoire was profiled, and TCRdb retains in-frame clones only, with some absent. Here the sample spans approximately 120,000 clones, 87% being singletons. The source material was blood. These receptors all stem from a man in his sixties in good health.

The CDR3 DNA is TGTGCCAGCATCCCGAGTGCGGGGGCGTCAACTAATGAAAAACTGTTTTTT. It encodes CASIPSAGASTNEKLFF. The chain employs TRBV28 and TRBJ1-4; tentative D call: TRBD1 (6 bases). The length of the CDR3 is 17 residues. V dropped 7 bases and J dropped 0 bases, with 18 bases sitting between them. Germline CDR1 reads MDHEN; CDR2 reads SYDVKM.

The J gene is TRBJ2-5, the V gene TRBV7-6; 7 bases are a match to TRBD1. The CDR3 has 13 amino acids. Germline lookup yields CDR1 SGHVS and CDR2 FNYEAQ. V lost 5 bases and J lost 4; bases outside the gene matches: 4. CDR3 DNA: TGTGCCAGCAGCGGGACAGTCGGAGAGACCCAGTACTTC. It specifies CASSGTVGETQYF.

V gene TRBV7-8 combines with J gene TRBJ1-5; the match to TRBD1 covers 9 bases. Germline V gives CDR1 SGHVS, CDR2 FQNEAQ. The CDR3 is 15 amino acids. The V gene end was trimmed by 7 bases and the J gene end by 4 bases; junction bases not matched to a gene: 8. The CDR3 nucleotides are TGTGCCAGCACCCCGGGACAGGGCCTTAATCAGCCCCAGCATTTT. Its translation is CASTPGQGLNQPQHF.